The subject of this entry is one T cell receptor (beta chain). Its matching antigen is unknown. Sequencing used immunoSEQ v3.0 at survey level. 40,000-50,000 T-cell genomes per sample were the sequencing target. The method was immunoSEQ multiplex PCR; TCRdb's version includes in-frame clones alone and lacks a portion of them. This sample yields 25,000 to 35,000 clones, of which over 75% are seen a single time; about 10% belongs to the top ten. The data stem from a study of long-term antiretroviral therapy in people with HIV. Study findings and constraints: Repertoires looked antigen-experienced, with only a slight naive shift after ART. Specimen acquisition occurred between the mid-2000s and the late 2010s, potentially under older ART regimens. In samples taken after ART, diversity increased but remained below transplant donor control levels.

Trimming pared 0 bases from V and 2 bases from J, leaving 8 bases between. This CDR3 comprises 14 residues. In germline, CDR1 is SGHTA, CDR2 FQGTGA. The sample consisted of unsorted PBMCs, taken 1.5 years before starting antiretroviral therapy. The sequence was obtained from a man aged 18 to 35 with HIV. The chain has TRBV7-3 and TRBJ2-7; D gene unclear. The CDR3 DNA follows: TGTGCCAGCAGCTTAACGGCTTCGCCCTACGAGCAGTACTTC. This codes for CASSLTASPYEQYF.